This T cell receptor beta chain comes out of a study of early T cells in non-severe SARS-CoV-2 infection. TCRdb fed the 5' RACE reads into MiXCR, producing one record per CDR3 protein. The table lists around 70,000 distinct CDR3 sequences, 9% to 10% of them singletons, with roughly a sixth in the top ten. This clonotype turned up a few times. This CDR3 region has 15 residues. Germline CDR1 DFQATT, CDR2 SNEGSKA (reference sequence). V lost 5 bases, J lost 4 bases, and 14 bases stayed unmatched. The V gene is TRBV20-1, the J gene TRBJ2-7; 7 bases are a match to TRBD2. The clonotype originates from an adult who was a healthcare worker with PCR-confirmed SARS-CoV-2 infection or an uninfected control (not recorded which). This specimen consisted of whole blood, obtained at baseline. Here the CDR3 reads CSAGEEIGGRYEQYF. In DNA, the CDR3 is TGCAGTGCTGGGGAGGAGATCGGCGGGAGATACGAGCAGTACTTC.